A selection of T cell receptor beta chains follows, all from one sample in a study of beta chain features in type 1 diabetes. Measured with immunoSEQ multiplex PCR; TCRdb has only the in-frame clones, and not every one. The repertoire has around 430,000 clones, around 28% of them found once; the top ten carry about 0.065%. Sequencing was done on a sample of naive CD4+ T cells from blood. All receptors come from a man in his late teens or twenties in good health. Each CDR3 is given with its conserved first and last residue. Each record gives: D gene, V gene, J gene, clone size, CDR3 DNA, CDR3 protein. The D gene is left open where the match is weak. Clone size appears in some rows only: once, few, many, or a class for an expanded clone.

d_gene: .; v_gene: TRBV29-1; j_gene: TRBJ2-4; abundance: .; CDR3nt: TGCAGCGTTGAATCCCGGGACACATTCATTCAGTACTTC; CDR3aa: CSVESRDTFIQYF
d_gene: .; v_gene: TRBV7-2; j_gene: TRBJ1-1; abundance: few; CDR3nt: TGTGCCAGCAGCTTAGGGGTGGCCACTGAAGCTTTCTTT; CDR3aa: CASSLGVATEAFF
d_gene: TRBD1; v_gene: TRBV7-8; j_gene: TRBJ2-1; abundance: few; CDR3nt: TGTGCCAGCAGCCCACGTTCGGGACAGGGAGTTAATGAGCAGTTCTTC; CDR3aa: CASSPRSGQGVNEQFF
d_gene: TRBD1; v_gene: TRBV23-1; j_gene: TRBJ2-5; abundance: .; CDR3nt: TGCGCCAGCAGTCAAGGGACAGGGGTTCGGGAGACCCAGTACTTC; CDR3aa: CASSQGTGVRETQYF
d_gene: TRBD2; v_gene: TRBV6-6; j_gene: TRBJ2-7; abundance: .; CDR3nt: TGTGCCAGCAGTTATATGTCGGGTAGCGGGAGTTACGAGCAGTACTTC; CDR3aa: CASSYMSGSGSYEQYF
d_gene: .; v_gene: TRBV30; j_gene: TRBJ2-7; abundance: .; CDR3nt: TGTGCCTGGAGTGTGAACAGCTACTACGAGCAGTACTTC; CDR3aa: CAWSVNSYYEQYF
d_gene: .; v_gene: TRBV29-1; j_gene: TRBJ2-7; abundance: .; CDR3nt: TGCAGCGTTCTGACGGACTACGAGCAGTACTTC; CDR3aa: CSVLTDYEQYF
d_gene: .; v_gene: TRBV7-3; j_gene: TRBJ2-3; abundance: few; CDR3nt: TGTGCCAGCAGCACCCGTAGCGATACGCAGTATTTT; CDR3aa: CASSTRSDTQYF
d_gene: .; v_gene: TRBV20-1; j_gene: TRBJ2-3; abundance: few; CDR3nt: TGCAGTGCCGTCCCCACAGATACGCAGTATTTT; CDR3aa: CSAVPTDTQYF
d_gene: TRBD1; v_gene: TRBV14; j_gene: TRBJ1-1; abundance: .; CDR3nt: TGTGCCAGCAGCCAGGGACAGGGATCAATGAACACTGAAGCTTTCTTT; CDR3aa: CASSQGQGSMNTEAFF
d_gene: .; v_gene: TRBV5-6; j_gene: TRBJ2-7; abundance: .; CDR3nt: TGTGCCAGCAGCCGAACAGGGAACGAGCAGTACTTC; CDR3aa: CASSRTGNEQYF
d_gene: TRBD2; v_gene: TRBV2; j_gene: TRBJ2-7; abundance: few; CDR3nt: TGTGCCAGCATGCGGGAGGGCCACGAGCAGTACTTC; CDR3aa: CASMREGHEQYF
d_gene: .; v_gene: TRBV29-1; j_gene: TRBJ1-1; abundance: few; CDR3nt: TGCAGCGTTGAATCCCAGGTGAACACTGAAGCTTTCTTT; CDR3aa: CSVESQVNTEAFF
d_gene: TRBD2; v_gene: TRBV7-2; j_gene: TRBJ2-3; abundance: .; CDR3nt: TGTGCCAGCAGATATTCGGGAGGGGTGGATACGCAGTATTTT; CDR3aa: CASRYSGGVDTQYF
d_gene: .; v_gene: TRBV29-1; j_gene: TRBJ1-2; abundance: .; CDR3nt: TGCAGCGTGGAATCTAACTATGGCTACACCTTC; CDR3aa: CSVESNYGYTF
d_gene: TRBD1; v_gene: TRBV30; j_gene: TRBJ1-5; abundance: few; CDR3nt: TGTGCCGGAGGACAGGGGTATCAGCCCCAGCATTTT; CDR3aa: CAGGQGYQPQHF
d_gene: .; v_gene: TRBV30; j_gene: TRBJ1-5; abundance: .; CDR3nt: TGTGCCTGGAGTCGGACAACGAATCAGCCCCAGCATTTT; CDR3aa: CAWSRTTNQPQHF